Listed here are 10 T cell receptor beta chains from one sample, sequenced in a study of CD8+CD57+ T cells in acquired aplastic anemia. Genomic DNA acted as the template from which TCR beta VDJ combination and CDR3 sequence profiling were carried out. TCRdb ran MiXCR on the reads and lists one entry per CDR3 protein. Of some 220,000 distinct CDR3 sequences in the sample, roughly 35% were seen once. Sequenced material: sorted CD4+, CD8+, or CD8+CD57+ T cells (not recorded which) from PBMCs. The receptors were sampled from a human donor in good health, serving as a control.

For this clonotype: The junction departs from germline at one end; a sequencing error may be responsible. This rearrangement joins TRBV4-1 to TRBJ2-7; 13 bases are shared with TRBD2. CDR1 and CDR2 (germline): MGHRA, YSYEKL. This CDR3 spans 18 amino acids. CDR3 bases: TGCGCCAGCAACCAACCACCAGGGACTAGCGGGGAGATCTACGAGCAGTACTTC. Translated, it gives CASNQPPGTSGEIYEQYF.

This clonotype showed up just a few times. This chain links TRBV6-1 with TRBJ1-5; D is possibly TRBD1 (5 bases). The CDR3 totals 13 residues. From germline, CDR1 is MNHNS and CDR2 SASEGT. The V gene lost 7 bases and the J gene lost 6 bases, with 13 bases spanning the gap. CDR3 DNA sequence: TGTGCCAGCACCCCCCCCGGGACTCAGCCCCAGCATTTT. Translating gives CASTPPGTQPQHF.

This clonotype has a count of ten or more. The chain joins TRBV6-5 to TRBJ1-1, with no clear D. Trimming removed 4 bases at V and 2 bases at J, with 8 bases between. The CDR3 is 13 amino acids. CDR1 is MNHEY and CDR2 is SVGAGI in the germline V gene. The CDR3 coding sequence is TGTGCCAGCAGTTCGTTGGGAAACACTGAAGCTTTCTTT. Translating gives CASSSLGNTEAFF.

Concerning this clonotype itself: A much larger clone differs by one base, so this may be a read error. This chain links TRBV24-1 with TRBJ1-2; no clear D. This CDR3 comprises 15 residues. Trimming removed 6 bases from V and 8 bases from J, with 21 bases in between. CDR1 is KGHDR and CDR2 is SFDVKD in the germline V gene. CDR3 sequence (DNA): TGTGCCACCAGTTTACGTCCCCGGACGGCCCTCGGCTACACCTTC. Its protein product is CATSLRPRTALGYTF.

The J gene is TRBJ1-3, the V gene TRBV4-1; no clear D gene. V lost 4 bases to trimming and J lost 0 bases, with 7 bases between them. Germline-derived CDR1 and CDR2 are MGHRA and YSYEKL. The length of the CDR3 is 14 residues. The CDR3 here is CASSPQDSGNTIYF. The CDR3 nucleotides read TGCGCCAGCAGCCCGCAAGACTCTGGAAACACCATATATTTT.

This clonotype was seen at least ten times. The V call is TRBV20-1, the J call TRBJ2-3; TRBD1 is a possible D gene (5 bases). The germline gives CDR1 DFQATT, CDR2 SNEGSKA (reference sequence). Deletions cut 5 bases from V and 3 bases from J, with 12 bases between. The CDR3 contains 13 residues. CDR3 protein: CSAFNQGTDTQYF. CDR3 DNA: TGCAGTGCTTTTAATCAGGGAACAGATACGCAGTATTTT.

This clonotype was counted between two and nine times. The rearrangement joins TRBV2 to TRBJ2-7; D is possibly TRBD2 (6 bases). The CDR3 totals 15 residues. Germline CDR1 is SNHLY and CDR2 is FYNNEI. V was clipped by 5 bases and J by 2 bases, with 16 bases between them. The CDR3 sequence: CASSTTGTAAYEQYF. The CDR3 DNA sequence: TGTGCCAGCAGTACGACCGGGACTGCAGCCTACGAGCAGTACTTC.

The sample holds many counts of this clonotype. The chain has TRBV10-3 and TRBJ2-1; D is uncertain. CDR1 is ENHRY, CDR2 SYGVKD, per germline. V lost 6 bases, J lost 3 bases, and 6 bases lay in between. The CDR3 is made up of 12 amino acids. The CDR3 is CAISSNYNEQFF. For the CDR3, the DNA is TGTGCCATCAGCTCTAACTACAATGAGCAGTTCTTC.

This clonotype was seen at least ten times. This chain links TRBV25-1 with TRBJ2-7; TRBD1 matches 8 bases. The germline V gene encodes CDR1 MGHDK and CDR2 SYGVNS. This CDR3 spans 15 amino acids. V was pared by 4 bases and J by 6 bases, with 11 bases of the junction left unmatched. The CDR3 spells CASSVPGQVFSEQYF. The CDR3 bases are TGTGCCAGCAGTGTTCCGGGACAGGTTTTTTCCGAGCAGTACTTC.

This clonotype was counted at least ten times. The gene calls are TRBV5-8 and TRBJ2-3; D is unclear. Germline V lookup: CDR1 SGHTS, CDR2 YDEGEE. V lost 2 bases and J 8 bases, leaving 12 bases between the germline ends. The CDR3 spans 13 residues. The CDR3 nucleotides read TGTGCCAGCAGCTTCTTACCCCACGGTACGCAGTATTTT. Its translation: CASSFLPHGTQYF.